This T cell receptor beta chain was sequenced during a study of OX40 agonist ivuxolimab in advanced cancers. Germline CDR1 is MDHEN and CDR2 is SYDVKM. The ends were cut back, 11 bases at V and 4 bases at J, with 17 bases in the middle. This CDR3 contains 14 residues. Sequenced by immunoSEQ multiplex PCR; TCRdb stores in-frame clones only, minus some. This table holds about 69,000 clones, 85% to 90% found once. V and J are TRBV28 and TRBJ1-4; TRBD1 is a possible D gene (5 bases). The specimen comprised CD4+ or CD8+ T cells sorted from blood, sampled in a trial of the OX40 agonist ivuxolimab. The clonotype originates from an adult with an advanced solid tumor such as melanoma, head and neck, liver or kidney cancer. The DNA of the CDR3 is TGTGCCGCCCTCACTCCGGGGCGTAATGAAAAACTGTTTTTT. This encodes CAALTPGRNEKLFF.